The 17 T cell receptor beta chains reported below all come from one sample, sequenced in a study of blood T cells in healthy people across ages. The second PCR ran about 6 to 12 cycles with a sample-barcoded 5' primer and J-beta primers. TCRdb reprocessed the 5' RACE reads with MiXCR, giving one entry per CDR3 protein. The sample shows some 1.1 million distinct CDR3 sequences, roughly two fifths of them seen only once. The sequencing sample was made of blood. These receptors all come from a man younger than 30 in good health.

The CDR3 here is CASSSRDRLIQPQHF. The CDR3 bases are TGTGCCAGCAGCTCCCGGGACAGGTTGATTCAGCCCCAGCATTTT. This rearrangement joins TRBV7-2 to TRBJ1-5, with 8 bases lining up with TRBD1. CDR3 length equals 15 residues. V shed 4 bases, J shed 6 bases, and the junction held 8 bases outside the gene matches. Germline V gene lookup returns CDR1 SGHTA and CDR2 FQGNSA.

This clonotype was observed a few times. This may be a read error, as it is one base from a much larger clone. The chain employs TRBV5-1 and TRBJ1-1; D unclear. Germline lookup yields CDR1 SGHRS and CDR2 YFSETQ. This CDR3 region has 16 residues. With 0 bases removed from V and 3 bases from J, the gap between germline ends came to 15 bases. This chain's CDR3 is CASSLGASGRYTEAFF. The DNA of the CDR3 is TGCGCCAGCAGCTTGGGTGCGTCGGGTCGGTACACTGAAGCTTTCTTT.

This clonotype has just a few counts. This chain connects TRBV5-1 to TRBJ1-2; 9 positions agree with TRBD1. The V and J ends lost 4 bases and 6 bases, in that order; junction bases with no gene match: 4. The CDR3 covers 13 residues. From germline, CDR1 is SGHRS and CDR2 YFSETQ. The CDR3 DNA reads TGCGCCAGCAGCACGGGACAGGGAAATGGCTACACCTTC. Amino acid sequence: CASSTGQGNGYTF.

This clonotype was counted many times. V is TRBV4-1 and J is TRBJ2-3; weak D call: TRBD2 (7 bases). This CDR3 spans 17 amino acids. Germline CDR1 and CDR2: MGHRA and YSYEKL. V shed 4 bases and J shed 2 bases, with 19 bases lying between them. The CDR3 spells CASSPPMGAGDTDTQYF. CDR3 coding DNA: TGCGCCAGCAGCCCCCCTATGGGGGCGGGGGACACAGATACGCAGTATTTT.

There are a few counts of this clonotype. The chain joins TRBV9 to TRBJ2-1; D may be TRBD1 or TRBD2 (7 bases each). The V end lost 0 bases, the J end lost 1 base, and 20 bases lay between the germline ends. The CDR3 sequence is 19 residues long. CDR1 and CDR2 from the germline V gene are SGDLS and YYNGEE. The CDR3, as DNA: TGTGCCAGCAGCGTAGCTACCGGTCGACAGGGAGGGTCCTACAATGAGCAGTTCTTC. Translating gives CASSVATGRQGGSYNEQFF.

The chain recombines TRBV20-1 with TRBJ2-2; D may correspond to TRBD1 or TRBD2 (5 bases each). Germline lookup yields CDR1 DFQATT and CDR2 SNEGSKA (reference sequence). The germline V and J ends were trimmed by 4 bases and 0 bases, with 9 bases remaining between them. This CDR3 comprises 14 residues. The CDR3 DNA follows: TGCAGTGCTATTCAGGGACCGAACACCGGGGAGCTGTTTTTT. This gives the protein CSAIQGPNTGELFF.

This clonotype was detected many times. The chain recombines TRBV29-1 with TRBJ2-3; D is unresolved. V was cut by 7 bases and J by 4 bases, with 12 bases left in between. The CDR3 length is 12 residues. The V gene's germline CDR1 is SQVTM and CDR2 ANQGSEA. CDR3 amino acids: CSAQMDPDTQYF. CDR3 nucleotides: TGCAGCGCTCAAATGGACCCAGATACGCAGTATTTT.

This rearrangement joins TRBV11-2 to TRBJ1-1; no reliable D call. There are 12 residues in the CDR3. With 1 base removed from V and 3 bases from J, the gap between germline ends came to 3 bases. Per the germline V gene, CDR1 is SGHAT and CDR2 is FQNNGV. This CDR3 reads CASSLAYTEAFF. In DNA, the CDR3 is TGTGCCAGCAGCTTAGCATACACTGAAGCTTTCTTT.

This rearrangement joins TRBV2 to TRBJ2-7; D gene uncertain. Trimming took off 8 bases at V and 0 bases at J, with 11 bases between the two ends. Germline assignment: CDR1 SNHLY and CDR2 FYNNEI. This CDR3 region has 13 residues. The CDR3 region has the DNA TGTGCCAGCGGCGAAATGAGCTCCTACGAGCAGTACTTC. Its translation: CASGEMSSYEQYF.

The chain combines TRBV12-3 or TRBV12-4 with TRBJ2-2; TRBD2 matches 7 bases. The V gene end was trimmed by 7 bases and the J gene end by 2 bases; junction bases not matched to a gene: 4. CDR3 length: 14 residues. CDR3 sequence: CASKAGTNTGELFF. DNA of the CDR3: TGTGCCAGCAAAGCGGGGACCAACACCGGGGAGCTGTTTTTT.

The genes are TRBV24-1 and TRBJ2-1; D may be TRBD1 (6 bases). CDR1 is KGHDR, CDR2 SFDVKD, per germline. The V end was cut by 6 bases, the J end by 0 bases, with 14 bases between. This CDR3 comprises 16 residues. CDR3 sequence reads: CATSIDRSVSYNEQFF. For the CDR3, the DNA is TGTGCCACCAGTATTGACAGGTCCGTCTCCTACAATGAGCAGTTCTTC.

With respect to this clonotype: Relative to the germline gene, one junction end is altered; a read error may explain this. The CDR3 protein is CAGSPRVGPDSGNTIYF. The CDR3 region has the DNA TGCGCCGGCAGCCCGCGGGTGGGGCCCGACTCTGGAAACACCATATATTTT. The V gene is TRBV5-1, the J gene TRBJ1-3; possibly TRBD1 for D (5 bases). The length of the CDR3 is 17 residues. The germline gives CDR1 SGHRS, CDR2 YFSETQ.

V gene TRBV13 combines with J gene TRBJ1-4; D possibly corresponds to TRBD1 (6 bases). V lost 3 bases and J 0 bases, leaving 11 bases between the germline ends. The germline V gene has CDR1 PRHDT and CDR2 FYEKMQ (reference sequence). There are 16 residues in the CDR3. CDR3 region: CASSFSDSATNEKLFF. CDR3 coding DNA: TGTGCCAGCAGCTTCTCGGACAGTGCAACTAATGAAAAACTGTTTTTT.

Here the CDR3 reads CASTSHGNGHQPQHF. CDR3 DNA sequence: TGTGCCAGCACCTCCCACGGGAACGGTCATCAGCCCCAGCATTTT. The V and J genes are TRBV6-5 and TRBJ1-5; D is unclear. Trimming shortened V by 7 bases and J by 5 bases, and 18 bases separated the two germline ends. Germline loops: CDR1 MNHEY, CDR2 SVGAGI. The length of the CDR3 is 15 residues.

In DNA, the CDR3 is TGTGCCATCAGTGTAGAAGCGGATAGCTCCTACAATGAGCAGTTCTTC. It encodes CAISVEADSSYNEQFF. This chain uses TRBV10-3 with TRBJ2-1, with D maybe TRBD2 (5 bases). Germline CDR1 ENHRY, CDR2 SYGVKD. The CDR3 contains 16 residues. Trimming shortened V by 4 bases and J by 0 bases, and 13 bases separated the two germline ends.

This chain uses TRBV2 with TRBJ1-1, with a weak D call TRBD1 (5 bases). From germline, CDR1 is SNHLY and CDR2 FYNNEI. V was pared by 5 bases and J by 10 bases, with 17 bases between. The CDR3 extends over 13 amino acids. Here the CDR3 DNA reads TGTGCCAGCAGTTGGGGGGGAGCTTGGGGAGCTTTCTTT. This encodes CASSWGGAWGAFF.

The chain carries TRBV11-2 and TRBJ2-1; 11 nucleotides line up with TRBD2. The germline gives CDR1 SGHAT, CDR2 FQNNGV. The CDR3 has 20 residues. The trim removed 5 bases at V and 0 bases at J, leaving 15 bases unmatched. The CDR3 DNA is TGTGCCAGCAGCCGAAAGGGGCTAGCGGGGGGCTCGAGCTCCTACAATGAGCAGTTCTTC. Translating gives CASSRKGLAGGSSSYNEQFF.